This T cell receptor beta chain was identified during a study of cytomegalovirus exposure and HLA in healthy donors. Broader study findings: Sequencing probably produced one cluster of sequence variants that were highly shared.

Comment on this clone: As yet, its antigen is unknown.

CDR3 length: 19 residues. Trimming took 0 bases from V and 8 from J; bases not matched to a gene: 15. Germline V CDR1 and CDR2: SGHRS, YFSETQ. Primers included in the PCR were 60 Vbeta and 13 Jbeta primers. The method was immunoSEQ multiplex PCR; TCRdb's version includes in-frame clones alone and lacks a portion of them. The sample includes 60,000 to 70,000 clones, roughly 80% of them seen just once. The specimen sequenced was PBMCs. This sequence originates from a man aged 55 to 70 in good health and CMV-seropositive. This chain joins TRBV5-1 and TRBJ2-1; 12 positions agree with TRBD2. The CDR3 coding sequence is TGCGCCAGCAGCTTGGGAGGTTTGGCCCTAGCGGGGGGGCAGGATGAGCAGTTCTTC. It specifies CASSLGGLALAGGQDEQFF.